This entry lists 25 T cell receptor beta chains sequenced from one sample in a study of cytomegalovirus exposure and HLA in healthy donors. PCR employed 60 Vbeta and 13 Jbeta primers. Clones were read by immunoSEQ multiplex PCR, and TCRdb kept only the in-frame ones, dropping some. The sample lists approximately 150,000 clones, 75% to 80% occurring once. The sequencing input was PBMCs. The receptors were gathered from a woman aged 55 to 70 in good health and CMV-seronegative.

V usage is TRBV2 and J usage is TRBJ2-2; maybe TRBD1 (6 bases). The germline V gene has CDR1 SNHLY and CDR2 FYNNEI. This CDR3 is built from 16 residues. V was trimmed by 4 bases and J by 2 bases, leaving 14 bases between them. For the CDR3, the DNA is TGTGCCAGCAGTGGGCGTGGGGGCCTAAACACCGGGGAGCTGTTTTTT. It codes for CASSGRGGLNTGELFF.

CDR3 amino acids: CASSSGGGQGSTGELFF. For the CDR3, the DNA is TGCGCCAGCAGCTCCGGCGGGGGACAGGGAAGCACCGGGGAGCTGTTTTTT. The V call is TRBV5-1, the J call TRBJ2-2; 9 nucleotides align to TRBD1. CDR1 is SGHRS and CDR2 is YFSETQ in the germline V gene. The CDR3 length is 17 residues. J gave up 4 bases and V 3 bases, and 10 bases lay outside the gene matches.

The V gene is TRBV30, the J gene TRBJ2-1, with 7 bases matching TRBD2. The CDR3 has 14 residues. Germline CDR1 and CDR2: GTSNPN and SVGIG (reference sequence). Trimming removed 3 bases from V and 6 bases from J; junction bases left unmatched: 8. The CDR3 sequence: CAWSAGLVVNEQFF. CDR3 DNA sequence: TGTGCCTGGAGCGCTGGACTAGTTGTCAATGAGCAGTTCTTC.

The V gene is TRBV5-4, the J gene TRBJ1-6; D remains ambiguous. CDR3 length: 14 amino acids. V lost 3 bases, J lost 4 bases, and 8 bases lay in between. Germline loops: CDR1 SGHNT, CDR2 YYREEE (reference sequence). DNA for the CDR3: TGTGCCAGCAGCTCGACGGAGTATAATTCACCCCTCCACTTT. Residues: CASSSTEYNSPLHF.

The rearrangement links TRBV30 to TRBJ2-1; TRBD2 aligns across 7 bases. Trimming at V came to 2 bases and at J to 7 bases, leaving 8 bases not matched to a gene. The CDR3 runs 14 residues. CDR1 is GTSNPN, CDR2 SVGIG, per germline (reference sequence). The CDR3 here is CAWSTPGGRNEQFF. Written as DNA, the CDR3 is TGTGCCTGGAGTACACCGGGCGGGAGAAATGAGCAGTTCTTC.

The genes are TRBV5-4 and TRBJ1-1; D may be TRBD1 (5 bases). The germline gives CDR1 SGHNT, CDR2 YYREEE (reference sequence). This CDR3 contains 14 residues. The germline V and J ends were trimmed by 0 bases and 1 base, with 7 bases remaining between them. The chain's CDR3 is CASSLARENTEAFF. The DNA of the CDR3 is TGTGCCAGCAGCTTGGCCAGGGAGAACACTGAAGCTTTCTTT.

The chain carries TRBV30 and TRBJ1-3; TRBD1 is a possible D gene (5 bases). CDR3 length: 15 residues. Germline V gene lookup returns CDR1 GTSNPN and CDR2 SVGIG (reference sequence). V was cut by 2 bases and J by 5 bases, with 16 bases left in between. The CDR3 loop is CAWSLGFTGRNTIYF. CDR3 bases: TGTGCCTGGAGTCTGGGGTTCACAGGACGAAACACCATATATTTT.

The chain links TRBV27 to TRBJ2-7; D possibly corresponds to TRBD1 (6 bases). Germline V gene data show CDR1 as MNHEY and CDR2 as SMNVEV (reference sequence). The V and J ends lost 6 bases and 6 bases respectively, with 27 bases between them. The CDR3 loop spans 17 amino acids. CDR3 in DNA: TGTGCCAGCAGCCCTTTGCTGGTGACAGGCGGCGGGTCCGAGCAGTACTTC. Translated: CASSPLLVTGGGSEQYF.

The chain combines TRBV2 with TRBJ1-2; tentative D call: TRBD1 (5 bases). The CDR3 has 15 amino acids. V was shortened by 6 bases and J by 2 bases, with 16 bases between the two germline ends. In germline, CDR1 is SNHLY, CDR2 FYNNEI. The CDR3 is CASRVERWGNYGYTF. CDR3 DNA: TGTGCCAGCAGGGTCGAACGGTGGGGCAACTATGGCTACACCTTC. Full variable domain (remainder filled in from reference TRBV2 and TRBJ1-2): EPEVTQTPSHQVTQMGQEVILRCVPISNHLYFYWYRQILGQKVEFLVSFYNNEISEKSEIFDDQFSVERPDGSNFTLKIRSTKLEDSAMYFCASRVERWGNYGYTFGSGTRLTVV.

The CDR3 protein is CASSKRQQIEAFF. The CDR3, as DNA: TGTGCCAGTAGTAAAAGACAGCAGATTGAAGCTTTCTTT. The gene calls are TRBV19 and TRBJ1-1, with D possibly matching TRBD1 (5 bases). Germline CDR1 reads LNHDA; CDR2 reads SQIVND (reference sequence). The CDR3 covers 13 residues. V was clipped by 4 bases and J by 7 bases, with 13 bases between them.

This chain uses TRBV28 with TRBJ1-5; D is undetermined. CDR1 is MDHEN and CDR2 is SYDVKM in the germline V gene. The V and J ends lost 3 bases and 7 bases respectively, with 7 bases between them. The CDR3 contains 12 residues. The CDR3 loop is CASSLLGQPQHF. The CDR3 DNA is TGTGCCAGCAGTTTGCTAGGACAGCCCCAGCATTTT.

This rearrangement joins TRBV6-6 to TRBJ2-2; tentative D call: TRBD1 (5 bases). This CDR3 is 15 amino acids long. The ends were cut back, 2 bases at V and 1 base at J, with 8 bases in the middle. The germline CDR1 and CDR2 sequences are MNHNY and SVGAGI (reference sequence). The CDR3 loop is CASSYLTGNTGELFF. The CDR3 nucleotides are TGTGCCAGCAGTTACCTAACAGGGAACACCGGGGAGCTGTTTTTT.

The V call is TRBV7-9, the J call TRBJ1-6; 10 bases map to TRBD1. Germline lookup yields CDR1 SEHNR and CDR2 FQNEAQ (reference sequence). This CDR3 is built from 16 residues. J lost 8 bases, V lost 6 bases, and 10 bases had no gene match. DNA for the CDR3: TGTGCCAGCAGGCCGAACCTCGGGACAGGGGATTCACCCCTCCACTTT. This gives the protein CASRPNLGTGDSPLHF. The whole variable domain, filled in from reference TRBV7-9 and TRBJ1-6, reads DTGVSQNPRHKITKRGQNVTFRCDPISEHNRLYWYRQTLGQGPEFLTYFQNEAQLEKSRLLSDRFSAERPKGSFSTLEIQRTEQGDSAMYLCASRPNLGTGDSPLHFGNGTRLTVT.

This clone was picked up one time. V usage is TRBV10-2 and J usage is TRBJ2-4; D unclear. Germline V CDR1 and CDR2: WSHSY, SAAADI. The V end was cut by 0 bases, the J end by 13 bases, with 7 bases between. This CDR3 has 11 residues. The CDR3 DNA reads TGCGCCAGCAGTGAGTCGGCCTTGCAGTACTTC. Protein sequence: CASSESALQYF.

This clone was detected only a few times. The chain carries TRBV25-1 and TRBJ1-4; D is possibly TRBD1 (6 bases). V was clipped by 4 bases and J by 6 bases, with 12 bases between them. The germline gives CDR1 MGHDK, CDR2 SYGVNS. This CDR3 comprises 14 residues. CDR3 sequence (DNA): TGTGCCAGCAGTGGACGGACAGCACATGAAAAACTGTTTTTT. As protein: CASSGRTAHEKLFF.

The chain joins TRBV19 to TRBJ2-7, with D possibly matching TRBD1 (5 bases). The CDR3 runs 15 residues. From germline, CDR1 is LNHDA and CDR2 SQIVND (reference sequence). The germline V and J ends were trimmed by 6 bases and 2 bases, with 17 bases remaining between them. DNA of the CDR3: TGTGCCAGTAGGCCTGTTGGGCAGGGTCCCTACGAGCAGTACTTC. Encoded protein: CASRPVGQGPYEQYF.

This clone has a single count. The chain links TRBV11-2 to TRBJ2-5; a possible D gene is TRBD2 (5 bases). This CDR3 is 14 amino acids long. Germline V lookup: CDR1 SGHAT, CDR2 FQNNGV. Between the trimmed V and J ends, which lost 5 bases and 2 bases, there was a span of 12 bases. CDR3 DNA: TGTGCCAGCAGCGTGGGAGACGGACAAGAGACCCAGTACTTC. Translating gives CASSVGDGQETQYF.

Here the CDR3 DNA reads TGTGCCAGCAGCTTATCCGGCCCCGCACTAAGGAATCAGCCCCAGCATTTT. It translates to CASSLSGPALRNQPQHF. The chain links TRBV7-6 to TRBJ1-5; D is undetermined. The CDR3 has 17 residues. V lost 2 bases and J lost 4, with 18 bases in between. Germline V gene data show CDR1 as SGHVS and CDR2 as FNYEAQ. Supplemented by reference TRBV7-6 and TRBJ1-5, the full variable domain reads GAGVSQSPRYKVTKRGQDVALRCDPISGHVSLYWYRQALGQGPEFLTYFNYEAQQDKSGLPNDRFSAERPEGSISTLTIQRTEQRDSAMYRCASSLSGPALRNQPQHFGDGTRLSIL.

The chain joins TRBV28 to TRBJ1-5, with 9 bases identical to TRBD1. V gave up 9 bases and J gave up 3 bases; unmatched junction bases: 6. The CDR3 totals 14 residues. CDR1 and CDR2 from the germline V gene are MDHEN and SYDVKM. The chain's CDR3 is CASTDRGINQPQHF. In nucleotides, the CDR3 is TGTGCCAGTACGGACAGGGGTATCAATCAGCCCCAGCATTTT.

V gene TRBV7-3 combines with J gene TRBJ2-5; 7 bases agree with TRBD2. The V segment lost 2 bases and the J segment 11 bases; nucleotides outside the gene matches: 14. The CDR3 is 15 amino acids. Germline assignment: CDR1 SGHTA and CDR2 FQGTGA. The CDR3 DNA reads as TGTGCCAGCAGCTTATCGGCAGCCGCGGCGGGAGAGCAGTACTTC. It is translated as CASSLSAAAAGEQYF. The variable domain in full, with the rest retrieved from reference TRBV7-3 and TRBJ2-5, is GAGVSQTPSNKVTEKGKYVELRCDPISGHTALYWYRQSLGQGPEFLIYFQGTGAADDSGLPNDRFFAVRPEGSVSTLKIQRTERGDSAVYLCASSLSAAAAGEQYFGPGTRLLVL.

J is TRBJ2-5 and V is TRBV7-8, with D possibly matching TRBD1 (6 bases). Trimming left V 5 bases short and J 0 bases short, with 10 bases between. The V gene's germline CDR1 is SGHVS and CDR2 FQNEAQ. The CDR3 extends over 14 amino acids. This CDR3 is CASSTRTDQETQYF. CDR3 coding DNA: TGTGCCAGCAGCACTAGGACAGACCAAGAGACCCAGTACTTC.

This chain joins TRBV6-5 and TRBJ1-2; 7 bases are shared with TRBD1. The CDR3 consists of 14 residues. Per germline, CDR1 MNHEY and CDR2 SVGAGI. V dropped 6 bases and J dropped 1; count of bases not matched to a gene: 5. The CDR3 loop is CASREGQFNYGYTF. The CDR3 DNA reads TGTGCCAGCAGGGAGGGACAGTTTAACTATGGCTACACCTTC.

This clone was detected a few times. In DNA form, the CDR3 reads TGTGCCAGCAGTTCGGACTTGGGCCGAACCATGTCCAAAAACATTCAGTACTTC. It is translated as CASSSDLGRTMSKNIQYF. The chain uses TRBV28 and TRBJ2-4, with a weak D call TRBD2 (5 bases). The CDR3 runs 18 residues. The V gene lost 4 bases and the J gene lost 2 bases, with 21 bases spanning the gap. Germline CDR1 reads MDHEN; CDR2 reads SYDVKM.

The CDR3 DNA follows: TGTGCCAGCGGTAGACAGGGGGTAGGCACAGATACGCAGTATTTT. This codes for CASGRQGVGTDTQYF. The genes are TRBV9 and TRBJ2-3, with TRBD1 identical over 9 bases. J gave up 1 base and V 7 bases, and 7 bases lay outside the gene matches. CDR1 is SGDLS, CDR2 YYNGEE, per germline. The CDR3 is 15 amino acids. The complete variable domain, with remaining parts taken from reference TRBV9 and TRBJ2-3, reads DSGVTQTPKHLITATGQRVTLRCSPRSGDLSVYWYQQSLDQGLQFLIQYYNGEERAKGNILERFSAQQFPDLHSELNLSSLELGDSALYFCASGRQGVGTDTQYFGPGTRLTVL.

The rearrangement joins TRBV6-5 to TRBJ2-5, with D maybe TRBD1 (5 bases). Germline CDR1 is MNHEY and CDR2 is SVGAGI. The ends were cut back, 6 bases at V and 1 base at J, with 12 bases in the middle. CDR3 length equals 14 residues. Written as DNA, the CDR3 is TGTGCCAGCAGCAAGGACACCGCCCAAGAGACCCAGTACTTC. Its protein product is CASSKDTAQETQYF.